A single T cell receptor (beta chain) is shown here with its context. Its specificity is unknown. This specimen comes from a study of OX40 agonist ivuxolimab in advanced cancers. Study context: In three patients, partial responses were observed, one with hepatocellular carcinoma and two with cutaneous melanoma.

The study, taken as a whole, reports: The authors did not determine the antigen specificity of the expanded peripheral T cells. In the 0.1-3.0 mg/kg groups, partial responders showed among the lowest expansion.

This table comes from immunoSEQ multiplex PCR, and its TCRdb copy is limited to in-frame clones, with some not included. Of under 55,000 clones in the sample, around 90% are singletons; the top ten hold 15% to 20%. V was clipped by 2 bases and J by 0 bases, with 5 bases between them. The CDR3 totals 14 residues. Germline V lookup: CDR1 MNHEY, CDR2 SMNVEV (reference sequence). This chain joins TRBV27 and TRBJ1-5, with D uncertain. The source was CD4+ or CD8+ T cells sorted from blood, collected in a trial of the OX40 agonist ivuxolimab. The receptor was derived from an adult with an advanced solid tumor such as melanoma, head and neck, liver or kidney cancer. This CDR3 reads CASSLAVSNQPQHF. The CDR3 nucleotides are TGTGCCAGCAGTTTAGCGGTTAGCAATCAGCCCCAGCATTTT.